In this sample, the clone carrying this TCR beta chain turned up once. Its specificity is unknown. The sample carries other DNA sequences with the same CDR3. Tens of thousands of T cell genomes (roughly 220 ng DNA) went into each sorted-subset replicate. Data came from immunoSEQ multiplex PCR; TCRdb stores just in-frame clones and leaves some out. In the table there are 2 million to 2.5 million clones, roughly 93% of which are singletons. With 0 bases clipped from V and 2 bases from J, the junction kept 1 base outside the gene matches. The CDR3 runs 15 residues. Looked up from germline, CDR1 is SGHNT and CDR2 is YYREEE (reference sequence). These data belong to a study of shared clonotypes between healthy human individuals. Overall study results and limits: Sequencing depth was expected to affect clonotype sharing among donors.

The clonotype was recovered from a man aged 18-30 years in good health. Some clones in this sample may be carry-over from other donors' samples. The specimen sequenced was naive CD4+ T cells from PBMCs. Subset meaning: CD45RA+ positively selected. The V call is TRBV5-4, the J call TRBJ2-2; the match to TRBD2 covers 7 bases. CDR3 DNA: TGTGCCAGCAGCTTGGGACTAGCTAACACCGGGGAGCTGTTTTTT. Encoded protein: CASSLGLANTGELFF.